Each of the 10 T cell receptor beta chains below was sequenced from the same sample in a study of cytomegalovirus exposure and HLA in healthy donors (dated by TCRdb to 2016 to 2017). The library came from the immunoSEQ multiplex PCR assay. The table comes from immuneACCESS by way of TCRdb, which keeps in-frame sequences with V and J called. Part of the clones is missing from these tables; in studies checked, under half for an unresolved V gene and the rest for unknown reasons. This sample holds 150,000 or so clones; 75% to 90% were observed only once. Roughly 6.4% of the sample goes to the ten largest clones. What was sequenced was PBMCs. The source is a young woman in good health and CMV-seropositive.

This clone was recorded only once. The genes are TRBV6-5 and TRBJ2-7; TRBD1 matches at 11 bases. CDR1 and CDR2 from the germline V gene are MNHEY and SVGAGI. The trim removed 2 bases at V and 7 bases at J, leaving 4 bases unmatched. The CDR3 covers 14 residues. The CDR3 region is CASSYGQGASEQYF. Written as DNA, the CDR3 is TGTGCCAGCAGTTACGGACAGGGGGCGAGTGAGCAGTACTTC.

The rearrangement uses TRBV2 and TRBJ2-1, with D perhaps TRBD2 (6 bases). V was pared by 4 bases and J by 4 bases, with 11 bases between. The CDR3 runs to 14 residues. The germline gives CDR1 SNHLY, CDR2 FYNNEI. CDR3 DNA: TGTGCCAGCAGTGTTGGGCTAGCGTACAATGAGCAGTTCTTC. It translates to CASSVGLAYNEQFF.

This clone came up a few times. V and J are TRBV2 and TRBJ1-1; a weak D match, TRBD1 (5 bases). V lost 11 bases to trimming and J lost 7 bases, with 17 bases between them. Germline V gives CDR1 SNHLY, CDR2 FYNNEI. The CDR3 has 12 residues. In DNA, the CDR3 is TGTGCCGGCGCCAGGGAGGAGAGTGAAGCTTTCTTT. As protein: CAGAREESEAFF.

This chain joins TRBV27 and TRBJ1-2, with 9 bases matching TRBD1. CDR1 MNHEY and CDR2 SMNVEV come from the germline V gene (reference sequence). Unmatched junction bases numbered 11, after V lost 10 bases and J lost 5 bases. The CDR3 totals 14 residues. CDR3 region: CATRQPGTGYGYTF. The CDR3 DNA is TGTGCCACCCGACAACCCGGGACAGGGTATGGCTACACCTTC.

The CDR3 sequence is CSVSHRGGFDYGYTF. The CDR3 DNA reads TGCAGCGTTTCCCACAGGGGAGGTTTTGACTATGGCTACACCTTC. The genes are TRBV29-1 and TRBJ1-2; 7 nucleotides line up with TRBD1. CDR1 SQVTM and CDR2 ANQGSEA come from the germline V gene. The CDR3 sequence is 15 residues long. With 5 bases clipped from V and 3 bases from J, the junction kept 12 bases outside the gene matches. Complete variable domain (other parts from reference TRBV29-1 and TRBJ1-2): SAVISQKPSRDICQRGTSLTIQCQVDSQVTMMFWYRQQPGQSLTLIATANQGSEATYESGFVIDKFPISRPNLTFSTLTVSNMSPEDSSIYLCSVSHRGGFDYGYTFGSGTRLTVV.

This clone was detected a few times. The chain is built from TRBV5-1 and TRBJ1-1; D perhaps matches TRBD1 (6 bases). This CDR3 spans 14 amino acids. V lost 7 bases, J lost 3 bases, and 16 bases lay in between. Germline loops: CDR1 SGHRS, CDR2 YFSETQ. The CDR3 DNA sequence: TGCGCCAGCCGTCCCGGGACAATGGACACTGAAGCTTTCTTT. The encoded protein is CASRPGTMDTEAFF.

The chain has TRBV28 and TRBJ1-2; 7 bases fit TRBD1. The J segment lost 0 bases and the V segment lost 6 bases, leaving 7 bases of the junction unmatched. Germline V CDR1 and CDR2: MDHEN, SYDVKM. The CDR3 runs to 15 residues. CDR3 nucleotide sequence: TGTGCCAGCAGCTACCGGGACAGACCTAACTATGGCTACACCTTC. Its protein is CASSYRDRPNYGYTF.

The chain is built from TRBV5-1 and TRBJ2-7, with 8 bases matching TRBD1. The V segment lost 0 bases and the J segment 3 bases; nucleotides outside the gene matches: 2. The CDR3 is 14 amino acids. CDR1 SGHRS and CDR2 YFSETQ come from the germline V gene. The CDR3 is CASSLGDRSYEQYF. The CDR3 DNA reads as TGCGCCAGCAGCTTGGGGGACAGGAGCTACGAGCAGTACTTC.

J is TRBJ2-1 and V is TRBV29-1; D is perhaps TRBD2 (5 bases). The germline CDR1 and CDR2 sequences are SQVTM and ANQGSEA. The CDR3 is 12 residues long. V lost 7 bases and J 7 bases, leaving 14 bases between the germline ends. DNA of the CDR3: TGCAGCGCCGTCTTAGCGTGGAATGAGCAGTTCTTC. It codes for CSAVLAWNEQFF.

J is TRBJ2-1 and V is TRBV11-1; 9 bases fit TRBD2. J lost 5 bases, V lost 1 base, and 3 bases had no gene match. Germline CDR1 reads SGHAT; CDR2 reads FQDESV (reference sequence). The CDR3 length is 15 residues. The CDR3 region has the DNA TGTGCCAGCAGCTTAGGACTAGCGGCCGACAATGAGCAGTTCTTC. It yields the protein CASSLGLAADNEQFF.